The sequence of this T cell receptor gamma chain was determined in a study of Vδ1+ human thymocytes. Study-wide findings and caveats: Despite high sort purity, roughly 20% of thymic T cell receptor delta sequences were Vdelta2. In the thymus, TRG and TRD repertoires looked highly polyclonal with Gaussian CDR3 lengths.

On this clone: Its antigen remains unidentified.

J was trimmed by 12 bases and V by 2 bases; bases with no gene match: 7. Germline CDR1 is VINAFY and CDR2 is YDVSNSKD. This CDR3 comprises 11 residues. Sequences come from RNA converted to cDNA by reverse transcription. CDR3 amplicons came from multiplex PCR with pooled V-gene forward and constant-region reverse primers. TCRdb reprocessed the multiplex PCR reads using CATT. The table lists over 25,000 gamma-chain clones, roughly 20% of them singletons. Sequences were obtained from Vdelta1+ gamma-delta thymocytes from the thymus. Subset reported: FACS-sorted CD3+ TCRalphabeta- TCRVdelta1+ TCRVdelta2- thymocytes. This sequence joins TRGV5 and TRGJ1 or TRGJ2. The receptor was isolated from a boy younger than two who had congenital heart surgery. CDR3 amino acids: CATWDNYGKLF. The CDR3, as DNA: TGTGCCACCTGGGACAACTACGGGAAACTCTTT.